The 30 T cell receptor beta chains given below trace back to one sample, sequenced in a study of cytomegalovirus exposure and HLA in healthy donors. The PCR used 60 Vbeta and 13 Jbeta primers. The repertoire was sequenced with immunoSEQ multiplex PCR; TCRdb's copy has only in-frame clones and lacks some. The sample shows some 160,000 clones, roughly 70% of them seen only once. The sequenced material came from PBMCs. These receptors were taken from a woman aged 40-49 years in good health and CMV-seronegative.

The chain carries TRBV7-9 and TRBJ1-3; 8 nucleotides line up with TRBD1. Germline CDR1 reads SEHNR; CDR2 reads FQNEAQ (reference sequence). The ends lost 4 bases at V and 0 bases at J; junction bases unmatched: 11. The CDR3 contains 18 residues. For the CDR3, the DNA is TGTGCCAGCAGCTCCTATGGACAGGGAGGCTTCTCTGGAAACACCATATATTTT. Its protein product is CASSSYGQGGFSGNTIYF.

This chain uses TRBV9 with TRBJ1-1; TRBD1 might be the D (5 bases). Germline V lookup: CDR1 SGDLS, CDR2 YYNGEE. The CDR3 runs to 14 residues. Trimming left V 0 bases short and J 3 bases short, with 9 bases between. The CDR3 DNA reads TGTGCCAGCAGCGTAGCTACAGGCTACACTGAAGCTTTCTTT. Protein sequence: CASSVATGYTEAFF. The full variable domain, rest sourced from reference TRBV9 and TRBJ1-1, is DSGVTQTPKHLITATGQRVTLRCSPRSGDLSVYWYQQSLDQGLQFLIQYYNGEERAKGNILERFSAQQFPDLHSELNLSSLELGDSALYFCASSVATGYTEAFFGQGTRLTVV.

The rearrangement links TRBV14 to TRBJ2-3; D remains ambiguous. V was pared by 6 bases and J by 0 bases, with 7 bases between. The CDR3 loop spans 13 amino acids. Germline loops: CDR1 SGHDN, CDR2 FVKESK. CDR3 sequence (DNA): TGTGCCAGCAGGAGCACTAGCACAGATACGCAGTATTTT. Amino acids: CASRSTSTDTQYF.

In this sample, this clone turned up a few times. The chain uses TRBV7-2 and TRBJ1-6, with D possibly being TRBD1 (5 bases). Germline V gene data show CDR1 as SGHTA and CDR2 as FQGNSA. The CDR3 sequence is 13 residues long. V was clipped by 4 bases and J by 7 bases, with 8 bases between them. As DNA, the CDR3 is TGTGCCAGCAGCTCTAACAGGAATTCACCCCTCCACTTT. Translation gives CASSSNRNSPLHF.

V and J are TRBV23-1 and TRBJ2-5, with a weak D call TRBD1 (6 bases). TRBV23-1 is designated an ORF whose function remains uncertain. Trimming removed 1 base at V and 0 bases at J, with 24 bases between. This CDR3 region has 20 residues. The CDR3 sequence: CASSQYYCPGHPSYQETQYF. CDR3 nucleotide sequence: TGCGCCAGCAGTCAATATTATTGCCCGGGACACCCCTCCTACCAAGAGACCCAGTACTTC.

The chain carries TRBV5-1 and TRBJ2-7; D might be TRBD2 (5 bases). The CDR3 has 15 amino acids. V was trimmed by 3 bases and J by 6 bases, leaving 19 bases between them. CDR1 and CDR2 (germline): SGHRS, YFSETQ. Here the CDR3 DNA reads TGCGCCAGCAGCTCTTGGACGGGGAAGGAGTCCGAGCAGTACTTC. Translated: CASSSWTGKESEQYF.

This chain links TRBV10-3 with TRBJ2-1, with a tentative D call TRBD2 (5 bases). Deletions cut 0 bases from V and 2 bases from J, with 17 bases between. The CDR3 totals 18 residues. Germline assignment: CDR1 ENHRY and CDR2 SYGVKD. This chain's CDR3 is CAISESPELSGAYNEQFF. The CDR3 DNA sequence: TGTGCCATCAGTGAGTCACCCGAATTGAGCGGCGCCTACAATGAGCAGTTCTTC.

CDR3 DNA sequence: TGTGCCAGCAGCGAAACAGGGTTAGGAGAGACCCAGTACTTC. Residues: CASSETGLGETQYF. This chain uses TRBV7-6 with TRBJ2-5, with D perhaps matching TRBD1 (6 bases). Trimming took off 5 bases at V and 4 bases at J, with 14 bases between the two ends. The CDR3 loop spans 14 amino acids. The germline V gene has CDR1 SGHVS and CDR2 FNYEAQ.

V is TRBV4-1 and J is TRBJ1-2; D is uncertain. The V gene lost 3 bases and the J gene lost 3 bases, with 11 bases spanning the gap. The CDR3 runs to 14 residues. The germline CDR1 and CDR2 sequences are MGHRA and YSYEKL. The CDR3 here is CASSHYLRDYGYTF. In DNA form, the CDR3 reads TGCGCCAGCAGCCATTACCTTAGAGACTATGGCTACACCTTC.

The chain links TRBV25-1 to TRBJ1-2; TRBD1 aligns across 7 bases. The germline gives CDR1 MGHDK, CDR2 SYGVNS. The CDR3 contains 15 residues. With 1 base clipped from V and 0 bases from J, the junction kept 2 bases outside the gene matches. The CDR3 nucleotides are TGTGCCAGCAGTGAATCACAGGGGCCTAACTATGGCTACACCTTC. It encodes CASSESQGPNYGYTF.

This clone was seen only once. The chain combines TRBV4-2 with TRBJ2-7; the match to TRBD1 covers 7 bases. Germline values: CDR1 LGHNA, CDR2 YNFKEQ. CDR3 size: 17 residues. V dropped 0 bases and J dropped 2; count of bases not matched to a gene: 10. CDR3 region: CASSQDPTTGFPYEQYF. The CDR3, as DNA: TGTGCCAGCAGCCAAGATCCCACGACAGGGTTCCCCTACGAGCAGTACTTC.

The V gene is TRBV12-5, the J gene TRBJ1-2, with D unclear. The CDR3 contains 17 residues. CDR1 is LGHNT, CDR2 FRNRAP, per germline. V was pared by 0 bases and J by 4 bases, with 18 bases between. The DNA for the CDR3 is TGTGCTAGTGGTTTGGTAAGGTTAACAGATCCTATCTATGGCTACACCTTC. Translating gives CASGLVRLTDPIYGYTF. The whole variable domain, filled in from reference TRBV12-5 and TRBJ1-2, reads DARVTQTPRHKVTEMGQEVTMRCQPILGHNTVFWYRQTMMQGLELLAYFRNRAPLDDSGMPKDRFSAEMPDATLATLKIQPSEPRDSAVYFCASGLVRLTDPIYGYTFGSGTRLTVV.

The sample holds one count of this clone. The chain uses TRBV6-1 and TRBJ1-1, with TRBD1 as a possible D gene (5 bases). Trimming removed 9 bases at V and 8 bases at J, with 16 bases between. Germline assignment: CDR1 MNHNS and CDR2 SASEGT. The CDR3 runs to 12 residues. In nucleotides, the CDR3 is TGTGCCAGTAATAGACAGCATCCCGAAGCTTTCTTT. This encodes CASNRQHPEAFF.

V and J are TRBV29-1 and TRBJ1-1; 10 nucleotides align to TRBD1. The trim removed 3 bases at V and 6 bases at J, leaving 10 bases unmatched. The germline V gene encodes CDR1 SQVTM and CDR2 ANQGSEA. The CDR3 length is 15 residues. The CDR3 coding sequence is TGCAGCGTTGATAGGCTGGGAGGACAGGGGGCTGAAGCTTTCTTT. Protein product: CSVDRLGGQGAEAFF.

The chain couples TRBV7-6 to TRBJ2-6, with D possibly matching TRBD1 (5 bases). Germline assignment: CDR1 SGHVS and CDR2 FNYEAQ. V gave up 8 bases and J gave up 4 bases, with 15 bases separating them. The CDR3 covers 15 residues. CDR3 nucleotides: TGTGCCAGCGGACACAGTATTGCGGGGGCCAACGTCCTGACTTTC. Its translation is CASGHSIAGANVLTF.

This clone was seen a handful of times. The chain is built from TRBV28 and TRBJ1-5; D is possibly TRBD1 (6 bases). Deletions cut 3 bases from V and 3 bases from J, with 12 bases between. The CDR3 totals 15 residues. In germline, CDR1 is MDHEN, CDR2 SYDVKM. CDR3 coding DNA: TGTGCCAGCAGTTTGCTGGACAGAGACAATCAGCCCCAGCATTTT. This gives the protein CASSLLDRDNQPQHF.

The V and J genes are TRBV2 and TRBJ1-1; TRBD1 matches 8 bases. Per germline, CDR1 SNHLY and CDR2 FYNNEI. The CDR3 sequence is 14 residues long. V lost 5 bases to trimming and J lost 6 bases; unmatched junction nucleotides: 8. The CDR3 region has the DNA TGTGCCAGCAGTCCCCGGACAGGGCGGGCTGAAGCTTTCTTT. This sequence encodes CASSPRTGRAEAFF. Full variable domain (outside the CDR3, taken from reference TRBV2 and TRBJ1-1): EPEVTQTPSHQVTQMGQEVILRCVPISNHLYFYWYRQILGQKVEFLVSFYNNEISEKSEIFDDQFSVERPDGSNFTLKIRSTKLEDSAMYFCASSPRTGRAEAFFGQGTRLTVV.

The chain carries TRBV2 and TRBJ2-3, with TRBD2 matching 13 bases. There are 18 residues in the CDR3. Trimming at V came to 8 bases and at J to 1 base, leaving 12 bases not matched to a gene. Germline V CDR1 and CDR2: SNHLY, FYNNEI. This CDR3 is CASQPGTSGIAGTDTQYF. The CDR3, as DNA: TGTGCCAGCCAACCCGGGACTAGCGGGATTGCGGGCACAGATACGCAGTATTTT.

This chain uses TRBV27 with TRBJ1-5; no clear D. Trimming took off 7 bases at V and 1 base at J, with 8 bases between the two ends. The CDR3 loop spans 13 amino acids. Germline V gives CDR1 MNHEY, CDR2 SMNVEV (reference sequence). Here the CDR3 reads CASKELSNQPQHF. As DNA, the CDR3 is TGTGCCAGCAAGGAGTTGAGCAATCAGCCCCAGCATTTT.

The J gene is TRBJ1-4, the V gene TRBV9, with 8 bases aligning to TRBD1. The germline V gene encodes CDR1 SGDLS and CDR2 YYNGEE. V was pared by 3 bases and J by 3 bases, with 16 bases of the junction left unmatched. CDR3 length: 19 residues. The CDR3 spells CASSGSQTVRGPPNEKLFF. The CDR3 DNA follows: TGTGCCAGCAGCGGATCTCAGACGGTCAGGGGGCCGCCTAATGAAAAACTGTTTTTT.

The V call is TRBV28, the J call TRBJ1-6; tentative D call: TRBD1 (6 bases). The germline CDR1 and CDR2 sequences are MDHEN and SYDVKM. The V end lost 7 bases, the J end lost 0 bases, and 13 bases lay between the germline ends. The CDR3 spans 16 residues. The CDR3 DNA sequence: TGTGCCAGCAATCCCAGGGGAATCTCCTATAATTCACCCCTCCACTTT. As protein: CASNPRGISYNSPLHF.

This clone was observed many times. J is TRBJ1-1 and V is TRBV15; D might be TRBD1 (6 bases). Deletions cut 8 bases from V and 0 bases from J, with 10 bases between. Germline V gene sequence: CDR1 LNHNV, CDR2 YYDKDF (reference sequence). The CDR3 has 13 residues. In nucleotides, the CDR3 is TGTGCCACCGCGACAGGTATGAACACTGAAGCTTTCTTT. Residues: CATATGMNTEAFF. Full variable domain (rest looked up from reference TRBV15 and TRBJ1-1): DAMVIQNPRYQVTQFGKPVTLSCSQTLNHNVMYWYQQKSSQAPKLLFHYYDKDFNNEADTPDNFQSRRPNTSFCFLDIRSPGLGDTAMYLCATATGMNTEAFFGQGTRLTVV.

CDR3 DNA sequence: TGTGCCAGCAGCTCGGGGGACGAAAGCACAGATACGCAGTATTTT. Translating gives CASSSGDESTDTQYF. This sequence joins TRBV7-9 and TRBJ2-3; the D gene is possibly TRBD2 (6 bases). Deletions cut 4 bases from V and 0 bases from J, with 11 bases between. The germline V gene encodes CDR1 SEHNR and CDR2 FQNEAQ (reference sequence). The CDR3 consists of 15 residues.

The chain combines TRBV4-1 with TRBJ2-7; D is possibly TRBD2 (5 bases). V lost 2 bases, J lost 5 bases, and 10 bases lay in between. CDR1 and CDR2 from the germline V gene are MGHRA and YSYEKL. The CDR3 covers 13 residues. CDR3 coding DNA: TGCGCCAGCAGCCAACGCACGGGAAACGAGCAGTACTTC. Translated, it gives CASSQRTGNEQYF.

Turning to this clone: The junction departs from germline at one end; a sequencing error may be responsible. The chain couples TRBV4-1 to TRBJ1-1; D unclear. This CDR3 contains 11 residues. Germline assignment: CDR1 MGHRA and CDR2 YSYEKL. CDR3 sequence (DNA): TGCGCCAGCAGCCAAGGGGCAGCCTCTGTCTTT. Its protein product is CASSQGAASVF.

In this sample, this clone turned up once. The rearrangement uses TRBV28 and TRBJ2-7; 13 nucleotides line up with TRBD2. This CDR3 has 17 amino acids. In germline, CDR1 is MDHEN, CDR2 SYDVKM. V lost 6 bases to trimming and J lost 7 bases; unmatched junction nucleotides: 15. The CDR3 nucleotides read TGTGCCAGCAGCCCCCCTGGACTAGCGGGAGAGGTCGGGGAGCAGTACTTC. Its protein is CASSPPGLAGEVGEQYF. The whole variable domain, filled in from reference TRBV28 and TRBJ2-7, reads DVKVTQSSRYLVKRTGEKVFLECVQDMDHENMFWYRQDPGLGLRLIYFSYDVKMKEKGDIPEGYSVSREKKERFSLILESASTNQTSMYLCASSPPGLAGEVGEQYFGPGTRLTVT.

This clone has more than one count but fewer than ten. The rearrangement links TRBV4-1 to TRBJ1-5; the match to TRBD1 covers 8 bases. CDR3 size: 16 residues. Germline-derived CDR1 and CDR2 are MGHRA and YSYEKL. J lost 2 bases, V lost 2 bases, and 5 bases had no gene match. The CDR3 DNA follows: TGCGCCAGCAGCCAATTTCCGACAGGGGGCAATCAGCCCCAGCATTTT. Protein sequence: CASSQFPTGGNQPQHF.

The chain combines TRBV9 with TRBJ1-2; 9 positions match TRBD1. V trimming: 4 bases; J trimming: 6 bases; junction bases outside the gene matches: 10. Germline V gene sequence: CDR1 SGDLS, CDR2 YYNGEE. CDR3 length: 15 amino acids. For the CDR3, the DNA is TGTGCCAGCAGCTTACCGGGACAGGGAATCGATGGCTACACCTTC. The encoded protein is CASSLPGQGIDGYTF.

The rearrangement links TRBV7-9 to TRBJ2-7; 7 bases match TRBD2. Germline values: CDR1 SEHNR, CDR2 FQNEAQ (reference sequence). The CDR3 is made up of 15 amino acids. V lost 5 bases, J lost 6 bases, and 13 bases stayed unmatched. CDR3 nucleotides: TGTGCCAGCAGCGGAGACCGGACTAGGGGCGGCGAGCAGTACTTC. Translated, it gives CASSGDRTRGGEQYF.

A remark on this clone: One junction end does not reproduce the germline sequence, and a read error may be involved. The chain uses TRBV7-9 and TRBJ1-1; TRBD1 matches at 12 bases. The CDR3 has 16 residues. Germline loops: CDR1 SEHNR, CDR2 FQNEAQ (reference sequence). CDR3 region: CSSSLAGTGGRTEAFF. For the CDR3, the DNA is TGTTCCAGCAGCTTAGCGGGGACAGGGGGCAGGACTGAAGCTTTCTTT.